This entry is about one T cell receptor (beta chain). Antigen unknown. It was with 60 Vbeta and 13 Jbeta primers that the PCR ran. How the authors handled the data: Unique TCR beta chains numbered 60 million to 100 million in a later analysis, with around 10 million shared. Clones were read by immunoSEQ multiplex PCR, and TCRdb kept only the in-frame ones, dropping some. V and J calls and clone size are given by that table; D and trimming were obtained from the DNA. The table includes approximately 100,000 clones, more than 65% detected once. This entry belongs to a study of cytomegalovirus exposure and HLA in healthy donors. Points from the study as a whole: TCR sequences were mostly rare, though some public TCRs occurred in many donors. A few chains linked to CMV were shown in vitro to be specific for CMV antigens. It is likely that the observed cluster of highly shared sequence variants was a sequencing artifact.

The germline V gene encodes CDR1 MDHEN and CDR2 SYDVKM. The CDR3 covers 16 residues. Trimming cost V 3 bases and J 6 bases; bases outside gene matches: 8. Source material: PBMCs. The chain carries TRBV28 and TRBJ2-2; 9 bases fit TRBD1. The TCR originated in a boy aged 5-17 years in good health and CMV-seronegative. In DNA, the CDR3 is TGTGCCAGCAGTTTTTGGACAGGGGACGAATCCGGGGAGCTGTTTTTT. Residues: CASSFWTGDESGELFF.